This T cell receptor (beta chain) was profiled in a study of PD-1 blockade in mismatch repair-deficient tumors. Sequencing used immunoSEQ multiplex PCR; TCRdb keeps in-frame clones, though not all of them. Here the sample spans just under 80,000 clones, 70% to 90% being singletons. This clone was counted a single time. The CDR3 is 16 residues long. CDR1 SGHAT and CDR2 FQNNGV come from the germline V gene. The V and J ends lost 5 bases and 1 base, in that order; junction bases with no gene match: 8. The receptor comes from an adult with mismatch repair-deficient cancer. This sequence joins TRBV11-2 and TRBJ2-3, with 8 nucleotides matching TRBD2. The starting material was peripheral blood, obtained 44 weeks after starting pembrolizumab. Here the CDR3 reads CASSQTGTRGTDTQYF. The CDR3 DNA sequence: TGTGCCAGCAGCCAAACCGGGACTAGAGGCACAGATACGCAGTATTTT.